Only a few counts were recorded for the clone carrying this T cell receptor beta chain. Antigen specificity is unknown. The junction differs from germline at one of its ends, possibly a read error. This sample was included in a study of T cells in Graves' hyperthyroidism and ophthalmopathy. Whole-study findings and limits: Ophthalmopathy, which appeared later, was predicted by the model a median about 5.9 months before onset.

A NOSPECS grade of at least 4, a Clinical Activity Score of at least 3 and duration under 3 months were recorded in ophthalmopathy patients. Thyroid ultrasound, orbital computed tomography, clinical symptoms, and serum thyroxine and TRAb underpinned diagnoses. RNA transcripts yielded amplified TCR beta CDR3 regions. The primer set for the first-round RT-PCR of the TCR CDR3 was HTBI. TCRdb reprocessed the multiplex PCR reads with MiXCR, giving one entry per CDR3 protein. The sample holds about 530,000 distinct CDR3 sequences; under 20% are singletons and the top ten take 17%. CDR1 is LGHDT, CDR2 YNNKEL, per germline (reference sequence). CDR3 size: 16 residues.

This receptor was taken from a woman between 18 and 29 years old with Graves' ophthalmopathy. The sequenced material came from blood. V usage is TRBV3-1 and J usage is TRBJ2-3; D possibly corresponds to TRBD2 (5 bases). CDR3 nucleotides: TGTGCCAGCAGCCAAGGTTCGGGATCGAGCACAAATACGCAGTATTTT. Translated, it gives CASSQGSGSSTNTQYF.